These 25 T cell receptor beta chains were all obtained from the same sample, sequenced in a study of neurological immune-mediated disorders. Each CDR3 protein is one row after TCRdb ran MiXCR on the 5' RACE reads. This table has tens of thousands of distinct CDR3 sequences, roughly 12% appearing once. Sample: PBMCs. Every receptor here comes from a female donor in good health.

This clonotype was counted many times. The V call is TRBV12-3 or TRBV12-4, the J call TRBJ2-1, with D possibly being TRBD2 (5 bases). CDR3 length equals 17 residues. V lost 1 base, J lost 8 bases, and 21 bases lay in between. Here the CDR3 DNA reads TGTGCCAGCAGTTTAGGGGTCCAGTCGAGGGCCGGGGATGAGCAGTTCTTC. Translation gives CASSLGVQSRAGDEQFF.

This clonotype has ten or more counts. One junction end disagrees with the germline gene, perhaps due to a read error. In DNA form, the CDR3 reads TGTGCTAGCAGCTTAGGGGTCGGCGGGGAGACCCAGTACTTC. This gives the protein CASSLGVGGETQYF. J is TRBJ2-5 and V is TRBV7-7; the D gene could be TRBD1 or TRBD2 (5 bases each). The CDR3 is 14 residues long. Germline V gene sequence: CDR1 SSHAT, CDR2 FNYEAQ (reference sequence).

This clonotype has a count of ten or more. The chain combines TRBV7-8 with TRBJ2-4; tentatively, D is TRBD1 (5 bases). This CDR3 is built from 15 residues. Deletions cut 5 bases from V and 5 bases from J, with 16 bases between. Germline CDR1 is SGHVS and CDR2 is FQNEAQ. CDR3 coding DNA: TGTGCCAGCAGCCCCCGGTCGAAAGGGGAAAACATTCAGTACTTC. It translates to CASSPRSKGENIQYF.

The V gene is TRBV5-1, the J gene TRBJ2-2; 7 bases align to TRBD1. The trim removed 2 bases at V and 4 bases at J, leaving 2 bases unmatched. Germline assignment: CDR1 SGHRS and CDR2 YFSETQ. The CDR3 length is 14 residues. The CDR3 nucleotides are TGCGCCAGCAGCTTCTACAGGGGCACCGGGGAGCTGTTTTTT. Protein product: CASSFYRGTGELFF.

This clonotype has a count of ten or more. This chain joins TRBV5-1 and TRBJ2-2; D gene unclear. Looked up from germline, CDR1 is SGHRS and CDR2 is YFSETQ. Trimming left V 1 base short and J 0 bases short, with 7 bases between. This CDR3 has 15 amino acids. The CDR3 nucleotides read TGCGCCAGCAGCTTGACACCATCGAACACCGGGGAGCTGTTTTTT. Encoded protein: CASSLTPSNTGELFF.

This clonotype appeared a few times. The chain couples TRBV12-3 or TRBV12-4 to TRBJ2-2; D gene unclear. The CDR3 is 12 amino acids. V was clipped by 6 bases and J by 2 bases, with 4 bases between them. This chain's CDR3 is CASRINTGELFF. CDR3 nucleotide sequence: TGTGCCAGCAGGATAAACACCGGGGAGCTGTTTTTT.

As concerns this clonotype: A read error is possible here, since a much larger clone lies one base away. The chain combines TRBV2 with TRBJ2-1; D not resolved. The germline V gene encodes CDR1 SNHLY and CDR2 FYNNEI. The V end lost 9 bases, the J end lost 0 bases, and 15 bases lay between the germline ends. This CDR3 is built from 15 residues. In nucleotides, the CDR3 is TGTGCCAGTCATGGCTGGCCTAGCTCCTACAATGAGCAGTTCTTC. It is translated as CASHGWPSSYNEQFF.

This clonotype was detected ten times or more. The CDR3 DNA sequence: TGTGCCAGCAACCCGGTCGCTAACTATGGCTACACCTTC. Protein sequence: CASNPVANYGYTF. The rearrangement links TRBV28 to TRBJ1-2; D gene unclear. V lost 7 bases, J lost 0 bases, and 9 bases lay in between. There are 13 residues in the CDR3. Germline V CDR1 and CDR2: MDHEN, SYDVKM.

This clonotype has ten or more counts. This CDR3 reads CASSFTGLKSSYEQYF. The CDR3 region has the DNA TGCGCCAGCAGCTTTACGGGACTCAAGAGCTCCTACGAGCAGTACTTC. The chain uses TRBV5-1 and TRBJ2-7, with D maybe TRBD2 (6 bases). The CDR3 is made up of 16 amino acids. The germline V and J ends were trimmed by 2 bases and 0 bases, with 15 bases remaining between them. From germline, CDR1 is SGHRS and CDR2 YFSETQ.

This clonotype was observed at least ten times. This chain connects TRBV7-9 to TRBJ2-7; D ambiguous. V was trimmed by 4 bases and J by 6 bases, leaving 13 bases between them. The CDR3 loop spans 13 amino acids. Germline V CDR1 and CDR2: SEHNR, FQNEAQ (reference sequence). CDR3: CASSSLPSAEQYF. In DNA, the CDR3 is TGTGCCAGCAGCTCCCTCCCCTCTGCCGAGCAGTACTTC.

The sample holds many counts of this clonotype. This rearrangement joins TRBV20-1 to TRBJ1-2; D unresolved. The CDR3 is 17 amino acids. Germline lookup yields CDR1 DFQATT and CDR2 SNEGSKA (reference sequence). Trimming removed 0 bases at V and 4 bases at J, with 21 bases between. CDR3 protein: CSARDKALKRISYGYTF. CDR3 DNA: TGCAGTGCTAGAGATAAGGCTCTAAAGCGTATCAGCTATGGCTACACCTTC.

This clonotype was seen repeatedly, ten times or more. CDR3 residues: CASSGGGLGYEQYF. As DNA, the CDR3 is TGCGCCAGCAGCGGTGGGGGGCTCGGCTACGAGCAGTACTTC. The chain combines TRBV5-1 with TRBJ2-7; D might be TRBD1 or TRBD2, each matching 6 bases. Germline V lookup: CDR1 SGHRS, CDR2 YFSETQ. V lost 4 bases to trimming and J lost 3 bases, with 14 bases between them. This CDR3 region has 14 residues.

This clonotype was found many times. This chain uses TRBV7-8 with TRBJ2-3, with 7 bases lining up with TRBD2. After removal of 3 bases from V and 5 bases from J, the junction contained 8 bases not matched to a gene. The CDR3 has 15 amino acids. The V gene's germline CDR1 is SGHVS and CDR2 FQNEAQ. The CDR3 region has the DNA TGTGCCAGCAGCTTTAGCCTAGCGGAGGGAGATACGCAGTATTTT. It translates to CASSFSLAEGDTQYF.

The CDR3 region is CASSPRRNTEAFF. The CDR3 bases are TGCGCCAGCAGTCCTAGAAGGAACACTGAAGCTTTCTTT. The chain employs TRBV10-2 and TRBJ1-1; D unresolved. The germline gives CDR1 WSHSY, CDR2 SAAADI. The CDR3 runs to 13 residues. Between the trimmed V and J ends, which lost 5 bases and 1 base, there was a span of 8 bases.

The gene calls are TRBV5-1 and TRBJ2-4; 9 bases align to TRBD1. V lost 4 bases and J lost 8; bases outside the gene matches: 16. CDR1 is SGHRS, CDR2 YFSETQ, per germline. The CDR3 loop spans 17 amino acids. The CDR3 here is CASSMGIFGTGTDIQYF. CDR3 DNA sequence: TGCGCCAGCAGCATGGGAATCTTCGGGACAGGGACGGACATTCAGTACTTC.

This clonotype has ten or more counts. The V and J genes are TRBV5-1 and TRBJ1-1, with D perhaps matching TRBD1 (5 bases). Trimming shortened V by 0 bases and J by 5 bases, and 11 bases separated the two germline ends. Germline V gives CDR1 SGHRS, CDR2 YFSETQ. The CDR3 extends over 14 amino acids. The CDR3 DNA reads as TGCGCCAGCAGCTTGGAATCGGGACGGACTGAAGCTTTCTTT. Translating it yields CASSLESGRTEAFF.

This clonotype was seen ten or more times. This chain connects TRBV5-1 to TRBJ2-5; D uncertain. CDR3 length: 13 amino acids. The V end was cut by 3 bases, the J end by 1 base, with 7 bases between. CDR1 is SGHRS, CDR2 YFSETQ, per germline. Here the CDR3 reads CASSWSTQETQYF. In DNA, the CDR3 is TGCGCCAGCAGCTGGTCGACCCAAGAGACCCAGTACTTC.

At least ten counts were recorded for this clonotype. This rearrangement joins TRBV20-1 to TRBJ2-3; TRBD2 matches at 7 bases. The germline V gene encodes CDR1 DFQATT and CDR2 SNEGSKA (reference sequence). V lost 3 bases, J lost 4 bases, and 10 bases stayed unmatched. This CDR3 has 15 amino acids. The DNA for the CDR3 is TGCAGTGCTAGCGGGAGGCCCGGGGTACCAGATACGCAGTATTTT. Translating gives CSASGRPGVPDTQYF.

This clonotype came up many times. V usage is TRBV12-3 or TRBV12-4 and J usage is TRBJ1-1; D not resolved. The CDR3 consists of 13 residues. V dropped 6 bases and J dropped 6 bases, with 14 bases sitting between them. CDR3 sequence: CASSSRGVSEAFF. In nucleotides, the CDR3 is TGTGCCAGCAGCTCTCGGGGAGTCTCTGAAGCTTTCTTT.

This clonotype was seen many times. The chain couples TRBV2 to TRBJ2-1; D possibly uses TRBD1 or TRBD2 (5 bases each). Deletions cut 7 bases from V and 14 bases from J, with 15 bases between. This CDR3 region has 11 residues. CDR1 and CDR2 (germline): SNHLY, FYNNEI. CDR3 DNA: TGTGCCAGCAATCAGGGAGTAGAAGAGTTCTTC. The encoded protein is CASNQGVEEFF. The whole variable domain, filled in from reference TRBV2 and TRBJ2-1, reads EPEVTQTPSHQVTQMGQEVILRCVPISNHLYFYWYRQILGQKVEFLVSFYNNEISEKSEIFDDQFSVERPDGSNFTLKIRSTKLEDSAMYFCASNQGVEEFFGPGTRLTVL.

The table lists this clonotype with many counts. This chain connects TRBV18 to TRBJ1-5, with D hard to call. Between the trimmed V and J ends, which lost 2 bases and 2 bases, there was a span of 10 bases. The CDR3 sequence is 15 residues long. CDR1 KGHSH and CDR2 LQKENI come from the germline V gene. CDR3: CASSPNTLGNQPQHF. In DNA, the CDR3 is TGTGCCAGCTCACCAAACACCCTTGGCAATCAGCCCCAGCATTTT.

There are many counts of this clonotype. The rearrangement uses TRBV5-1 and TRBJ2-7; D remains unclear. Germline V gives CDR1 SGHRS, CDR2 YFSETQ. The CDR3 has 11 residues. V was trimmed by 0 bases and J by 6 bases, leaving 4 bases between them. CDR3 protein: CASSLDGEQYF. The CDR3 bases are TGCGCCAGCAGCTTGGATGGCGAGCAGTACTTC. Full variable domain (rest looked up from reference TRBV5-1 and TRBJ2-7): KAGVTQTPRYLIKTRGQQVTLSCSPISGHRSVSWYQQTPGQGLQFLFEYFSETQRNKGNFPGRFSGRQFSNSRSEMNVSTLELGDSALYLCASSLDGEQYFGPGTRLTVT.

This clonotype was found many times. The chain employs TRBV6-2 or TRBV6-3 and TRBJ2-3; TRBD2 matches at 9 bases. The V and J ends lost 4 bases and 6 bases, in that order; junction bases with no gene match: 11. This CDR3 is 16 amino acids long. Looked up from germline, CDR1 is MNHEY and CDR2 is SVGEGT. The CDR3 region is CASSWEGGRASDTQYF. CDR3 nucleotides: TGTGCCAGCAGTTGGGAGGGCGGGAGGGCCTCTGATACGCAGTATTTT.

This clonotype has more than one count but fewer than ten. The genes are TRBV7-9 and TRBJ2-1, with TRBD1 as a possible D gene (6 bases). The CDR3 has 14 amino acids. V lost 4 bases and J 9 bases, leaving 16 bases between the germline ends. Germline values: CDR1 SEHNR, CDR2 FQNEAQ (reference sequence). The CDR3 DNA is TGTGCCAGCAGCTCATATACAGGGAAGGGTGAGCAGTTCTTC. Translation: CASSSYTGKGEQFF.

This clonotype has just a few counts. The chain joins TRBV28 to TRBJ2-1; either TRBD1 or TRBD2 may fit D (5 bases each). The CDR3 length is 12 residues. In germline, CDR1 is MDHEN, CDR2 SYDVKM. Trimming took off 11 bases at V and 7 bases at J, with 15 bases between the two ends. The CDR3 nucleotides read TGTGCCGCTCAAGTGGGGGAGAATGAGCAGTTCTTC. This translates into CAAQVGENEQFF.